The sequence of this TCR beta chain was determined in a study of cytomegalovirus exposure and HLA in healthy donors. Study observations and caveats: The analysis excluded some indistinguishable V segments, including TRBV6-2 and TRBV6-3. Several of the most significant clusters were apparently associated with common viral pathogens in a later analysis. Rare TCR sequences predominated, though certain public TCRs were found in many donors.

PCR used 60 Vbeta primers and 13 Jbeta primers. Libraries were prepared by immunoSEQ multiplex PCR; TCRdb keeps only in-frame clonotypes and omits some of them. The sample carries about 140,000 clones, 60% to 80% recorded once. Per the germline V gene, CDR1 is KGHSH and CDR2 is LQKENI. The J segment lost 5 bases and the V segment lost 2 bases, leaving 5 bases of the junction unmatched. This CDR3 comprises 15 residues. With respect to this clone: The target antigen is unknown.

This TCR derives from a man between 40 and 49 years old in good health and CMV-seronegative. This chain connects TRBV18 to TRBJ1-1, with TRBD1 matching 10 bases. Sequenced sample: PBMCs. CDR3 in amino acids: CASSPWDRGETEAFF. CDR3 DNA sequence: TGTGCCAGCTCACCATGGGACAGGGGAGAGACTGAAGCTTTCTTT.